These 6 T cell receptor beta chains were all obtained from the same sample, sequenced in a study of CD8+CD57+ T cells in acquired aplastic anemia. Selection for sequencing was limited to patients who had shown CD8+CD57+ cell expansion by flow cytometry. Genomic DNA, the template, was used for profiling of the TCR beta VDJ and CDR3. MiXCR was run by TCRdb on the reads, yielding one entry per CDR3 protein. In the table there are 200,000 or so distinct CDR3 sequences, around 45% of which are singletons. Material for sequencing was sorted CD4+, CD8+, or CD8+CD57+ T cells (not recorded which) from PBMCs. The origin of the receptors is a human donor with aplastic anemia.

This clonotype has just a few counts. The genes are TRBV2 and TRBJ2-3, with D unclear. The CDR3 is 13 residues long. Between the trimmed V and J ends, which lost 6 bases and 2 bases, there was a span of 9 bases. Germline CDR1 reads SNHLY; CDR2 reads FYNNEI. As DNA, the CDR3 is TGTGCCAGCAGCCCCCGTGACACAGATACGCAGTATTTT. Translation: CASSPRDTDTQYF.

The chain couples TRBV10-3 to TRBJ1-5; maybe TRBD1 (5 bases). This CDR3 contains 15 residues. The germline gives CDR1 ENHRY, CDR2 SYGVKD. V dropped 5 bases and J dropped 1 base, with 12 bases sitting between them. The CDR3 DNA reads TGTGCCATCAGTCCAGGGTACGGCAGCAATCAGCCCCAGCATTTT. Encoded protein: CAISPGYGSNQPQHF.

This chain uses TRBV28 with TRBJ1-4; D perhaps matches TRBD1 (5 bases). The CDR3 loop spans 12 amino acids. Germline V gives CDR1 MDHEN, CDR2 SYDVKM. The V and J ends lost 8 bases and 8 bases respectively, with 12 bases between them. The chain's CDR3 is CASGTQLEKLFF. CDR3 bases: TGTGCCAGCGGGACCCAACTAGAAAAACTGTTTTTT. The full variable domain, rest sourced from reference TRBV28 and TRBJ1-4, is DVKVTQSSRYLVKRTGEKVFLECVQDMDHENMFWYRQDPGLGLRLIYFSYDVKMKEKGDIPEGYSVSREKKERFSLILESASTNQTSMYLCASGTQLEKLFFGSGTQLSVL.

In its sample, this clonotype was seen many times. This chain uses TRBV5-1 with TRBJ2-2, with TRBD2 as a possible D gene (6 bases). Germline CDR1 is SGHRS and CDR2 is YFSETQ. This CDR3 comprises 16 residues. V was cut by 5 bases and J by 6 bases, with 20 bases left in between. Written as DNA, the CDR3 is TGCGCCAGCAGTCATTTGACGGGAGTAGGCTCCGGGGAGCTGTTTTTT. It specifies CASSHLTGVGSGELFF.

To note about this clonotype: Since the CDR3 does not end with the conserved phenylalanine or tryptophan, this likely comes from a read error. The chain carries TRBV29-1 and TRBJ1-1; the D gene is possibly TRBD1 (5 bases). CDR3 size: 13 residues. Per germline, CDR1 SQVTM and CDR2 ANQGSEA. CDR3 in amino acids: CSATGHLNTEAFS. The CDR3 bases are TGCAGTGCTACAGGACACTTGAACACTGAAGCTTTCTCT.

The genes are TRBV10-1 and TRBJ2-3, with 7 bases matching TRBD1. The junction had 7 bases not matched to a gene; V was cut back by 6 bases and J by 1 base. The CDR3 loop spans 15 amino acids. Germline CDR1 and CDR2: WNHNN and SYGVQD (reference sequence). CDR3 residues: CASSSDRIGTDTQYF. In DNA form, the CDR3 reads TGCGCCAGCAGCTCGGACAGGATTGGCACAGATACGCAGTATTTT.